This entry describes one T cell receptor (beta chain). Other nucleotide sequences in the sample specify the same CDR3. The sample belongs to a study of shared clonotypes between healthy human individuals. Whole-study context: Ranging from 18 to 49 in age, donors were a couple of women and a few men. For every donor, three CD4 naive, three CD4 memory, two CD8 naive and one CD8 memory plates were used.

Both subsets, CD45RA+ naive and CD45RA-negative memory, were split from the CD4+ cells. The V gene's germline CDR1 is SEHNR and CDR2 FQNEAQ (reference sequence). V shed 5 bases and J shed 1 base, with 12 bases lying between them. The CDR3 length is 15 residues. The protocol was immunoSEQ multiplex PCR, while the TCRdb copy is restricted to in-frame clones and leaves out a portion. The table includes about 1.1 million clones, 60% to 80% detected once. The J gene is TRBJ2-1, the V gene TRBV7-9; tentatively, D is TRBD2 (5 bases). The TCR was taken from a man in his late teens or twenties in good health. Some clones in this sample may be carry-over from other donors' samples. The sequenced sample was memory CD4+ T cells from PBMCs. Noted subset: CD45RA-negative fraction. The CDR3 DNA sequence: TGTGCCAGCAGCCTAAGCGGTAGTTCCTACAATGAGCAGTTCTTC. It yields the protein CASSLSGSSYNEQFF.